A single sample is the source of the 17 T cell receptor beta chains below, sequenced in a study of blood T cell repertoires in COVID-19. Only in-frame clones appear in the TCRdb table, and some are missing; sequencing was by immunoSEQ multiplex PCR. The table shows approximately 170,000 clones, with 83% occurring only once. Sample: peripheral blood. Receptors originate from a woman aged 65 to 85 who had recovered from COVID-19.

V gene TRBV18 combines with J gene TRBJ2-2; a possible D gene is TRBD2 (6 bases). Between the trimmed V and J ends, which lost 4 bases and 5 bases, there was a span of 17 bases. The CDR3 sequence is 16 residues long. CDR1 and CDR2 (germline): KGHSH, LQKENI. As DNA, the CDR3 is TGTGCCAGCTCACGCACCTCGGAGGCGGGGACCGGGGAGCTGTTTTTT. It yields the protein CASSRTSEAGTGELFF.

V and J are TRBV4-3 and TRBJ1-4; tentative D call: TRBD1 (6 bases). The germline gives CDR1 LGHNA, CDR2 YSLEER. V lost 4 bases, J lost 5 bases, and 14 bases lay in between. This CDR3 is 15 amino acids long. The CDR3 DNA reads TGCGCCAGCAGCCTAGGGGGAGGGGGAAATGAAAAACTGTTTTTT. Translated, it gives CASSLGGGGNEKLFF.

The rearrangement links TRBV2 to TRBJ2-7; TRBD1 matches at 12 bases. The V gene's germline CDR1 is SNHLY and CDR2 FYNNEI. V lost 5 bases, J lost 11 bases, and 10 bases stayed unmatched. CDR3 size: 14 residues. The CDR3 DNA is TGTGCCAGCAGTACCCAGGGACAGGGGGCCTTCGAGTACTTC. It encodes CASSTQGQGAFEYF.

This chain links TRBV5-1 with TRBJ2-3, with D possibly matching TRBD1 (5 bases). Germline lookup yields CDR1 SGHRS and CDR2 YFSETQ. The V end was cut by 4 bases, the J end by 2 bases, with 11 bases between. The CDR3 has 14 residues. This chain's CDR3 is CASSPDSYTDTQYF. CDR3 bases: TGCGCCAGCAGCCCCGACAGCTACACAGATACGCAGTATTTT.

V and J are TRBV5-1 and TRBJ1-2; TRBD1 is a possible D gene (5 bases). The CDR3 extends over 16 amino acids. Trimming left V 0 bases short and J 4 bases short, with 16 bases between. The germline V gene encodes CDR1 SGHRS and CDR2 YFSETQ. CDR3 sequence (DNA): TGCGCCAGCAGCTTGGCCGGGTCAGGGAAGGGCTATGGCTACACCTTC. As protein: CASSLAGSGKGYGYTF.

The chain has TRBV5-1 and TRBJ1-6, with 10 nucleotides matching TRBD1. Per germline, CDR1 SGHRS and CDR2 YFSETQ. The CDR3 is made up of 17 amino acids. J was trimmed by 7 bases and V by 4 bases; bases with no gene match: 11. The CDR3 DNA reads TGCGCCAGCAGCCGATCCGGTCCGGGACAGGGGAATTCACCCCTCCACTTT. Translation: CASSRSGPGQGNSPLHF. The variable domain in full, completed from reference TRBV5-1 and TRBJ1-6, reads KAGVTQTPRYLIKTRGQQVTLSCSPISGHRSVSWYQQTPGQGLQFLFEYFSETQRNKGNFPGRFSGRQFSNSRSEMNVSTLELGDSALYLCASSRSGPGQGNSPLHFGNGTRLTVT.

This clone was detected a few times. The chain employs TRBV11-2 and TRBJ2-7, with D possibly matching TRBD2 (7 bases). Germline V gene sequence: CDR1 SGHAT, CDR2 FQNNGV. The CDR3 runs to 12 residues. Trimming took off 3 bases at V and 6 bases at J, with 9 bases between the two ends. Here the CDR3 DNA reads TGTGCCAGCAGCTTGGGGGGGCCCGAGCAGTACTTC. Protein: CASSLGGPEQYF.

The chain has TRBV3-1 (or the pseudogene TRBV3-2) and TRBJ2-5; D ambiguous. There are 13 residues in the CDR3. V was trimmed by 5 bases and J by 1 base, leaving 8 bases between them. Germline CDR1 reads LGHDT; CDR2 reads YNNKEL (reference sequence). The CDR3 protein is CASSSQAQETQYF. The DNA for the CDR3 is TGTGCCAGCAGCTCGCAGGCCCAAGAGACCCAGTACTTC.

Remarks on this clone: The sample contains more than one DNA sequence encoding this CDR3. In DNA form, the CDR3 reads TGTGCCAGTAGTAGACAGGGGAGATATGGCTACACCTTC. Its protein product is CASSRQGRYGYTF. V gene TRBV19 combines with J gene TRBJ1-2, with TRBD1 matching 8 bases. The CDR3 length is 13 residues. With 4 bases clipped from V and 5 bases from J, the junction kept 3 bases outside the gene matches. Germline V gene data show CDR1 as LNHDA and CDR2 as SQIVND (reference sequence).

This clone has a single count. V gene TRBV9 combines with J gene TRBJ1-4; no definite D call. V lost 4 bases and J lost 4, with 11 bases in between. CDR1 SGDLS and CDR2 YYNGEE come from the germline V gene. This CDR3 spans 14 amino acids. In DNA form, the CDR3 reads TGTGCCAGCAGCCGCGGTTATGGTAATGAAAAACTGTTTTTT. Residues: CASSRGYGNEKLFF.

This chain joins TRBV7-8 and TRBJ1-4; a weak D match, TRBD1 (6 bases). The germline CDR1 and CDR2 sequences are SGHVS and FQNEAQ. This CDR3 has 14 residues. V lost 4 bases and J lost 8, with 14 bases in between. CDR3 DNA: TGTGCCAGCAGCTCACAGGGCTTTTGGGAAAAACTGTTTTTT. Its translation: CASSSQGFWEKLFF.

The rearrangement joins TRBV7-2 to TRBJ1-2, with no clear D. The germline CDR1 and CDR2 sequences are SGHTA and FQGNSA. CDR3 length: 14 amino acids. Trimming pared 5 bases from V and 3 bases from J, leaving 13 bases between. The CDR3 DNA reads as TGTGCCAGCAGCCCCGACCGGGAGGACTATGGCTACACCTTC. The encoded protein is CASSPDREDYGYTF.

The rearrangement joins TRBV7-9 to TRBJ1-3; D not certain. The V and J ends lost 2 bases and 0 bases respectively, with 14 bases between them. CDR1 and CDR2 from the germline V gene are SEHNR and FQNEAQ (reference sequence). The CDR3 is 17 residues long. In DNA, the CDR3 is TGTGCCAGCAGCTTAACGCCGGAGGGCTACTCTGGAAACACCATATATTTT. It specifies CASSLTPEGYSGNTIYF.

The chain has TRBV29-1 and TRBJ1-2; 7 bases fit TRBD1. Germline V gene data show CDR1 as SQVTM and CDR2 as ANQGSEA. The CDR3 is 13 residues long. V shed 3 bases and J 6 bases; nucleotides not matched to a gene: 7. The CDR3 reads CSVDPDRQHGYTF. CDR3 in DNA: TGCAGCGTTGACCCGGACAGGCAGCATGGCTACACCTTC.

The chain recombines TRBV12-3 or TRBV12-4 with TRBJ2-2; D gene unclear. V gave up 3 bases and J gave up 6 bases, with 5 bases separating them. The CDR3 contains 12 residues. This chain's CDR3 is CASSLRAGELFF. CDR3 sequence (DNA): TGTGCCAGCAGTTTGCGCGCCGGGGAGCTGTTTTTT.

The rearrangement links TRBV7-9 to TRBJ2-1; TRBD2 matches at 12 bases. V dropped 3 bases and J dropped 13; count of bases not matched to a gene: 13. Germline CDR1 and CDR2: SEHNR and FQNEAQ (reference sequence). This CDR3 is 16 amino acids long. The CDR3 bases are TGTGCCAGCAGCTTTCCGGCTAGCGGGAGGGCAAACGTCCAGTTCTTC. This sequence encodes CASSFPASGRANVQFF.

The chain carries TRBV18 and TRBJ1-2, with D possibly matching TRBD1 (5 bases). With 0 bases removed from V and 8 bases from J, the gap between germline ends came to 16 bases. There are 15 residues in the CDR3. The germline gives CDR1 KGHSH, CDR2 LQKENI. CDR3 loop: CASSPPGQSPTGYTF. CDR3 nucleotide sequence: TGTGCCAGCTCACCACCGGGGCAAAGCCCGACCGGCTACACCTTC.